This entry features one T cell receptor beta chain sequence. Assay: immunoSEQ multiplex PCR; the TCRdb copy retains only in-frame clones and omits some. The data hold approximately 41,000 clones, with roughly 90% observed a single time. The entry originates in a study of T cell changes during pregnancy in multiple sclerosis. Germline assignment: CDR1 LNHDA and CDR2 SQIVND (reference sequence). Trimming left V 3 bases short and J 0 bases short, with 13 bases between. This CDR3 region has 16 residues. Sequenced here: CD4+ T cells from peripheral blood mononuclear cells, sampled in the first trimester of pregnancy. This clonotype was sampled from a female donor with multiple sclerosis, enrolled in a pregnancy study. This chain connects TRBV19 to TRBJ2-3; a weak D match, TRBD1 (5 bases). The CDR3 loop reads CASSIMGQHSTDTQYF. The CDR3 DNA sequence: TGTGCCAGTAGTATCATGGGGCAGCATAGCACAGATACGCAGTATTTT.